One and the same sample provided the 5 T cell receptor beta chains below, sequenced in a study of cytomegalovirus exposure and HLA in healthy donors (dated by TCRdb to 2017 to 2019). Library preparation was by the immunoSEQ multiplex PCR assay. The multiplex PCR relied on a mix of 60 forward primers for TCR Vbeta segments and 13 reverse primers for TCR Jbeta segments. Not all clones reach the TCRdb copy of this immuneACCESS table, which keeps in-frame sequences only. Checked studies attribute under half of the gap to unresolved V genes and leave the rest unexplained. This sample is represented by approximately 150,000 clones; roughly 80% of them were singletons. The top ten clones comprise approximately 4% of the sample. Sequencing input: PBMCs. These receptors came from a woman aged 40 to 50 in good health and CMV-seropositive.

The rearrangement joins TRBV15 to TRBJ2-5; D uncertain. The J call is doubtful: the DNA matches TRBJ2-7 better. The CDR3 has 14 residues. Germline lookup yields CDR1 LNHNV and CDR2 YYDKDF (reference sequence). CDR3 loop: CATSLPLSSYEQYF. In DNA form, the CDR3 reads TGTGCCACCAGCCTCCCCCTTAGCTCCTACGAGCAGTACTTC.

The V call is TRBV7-9, the J call TRBJ2-5, with TRBD1 matching over 11 bases. The better agreement between TRBJ2-7 and the DNA end casts doubt on the J call. The germline V gene encodes CDR1 SEHNR and CDR2 FQNEAQ (reference sequence). This CDR3 comprises 14 residues. The CDR3 here is CASSGQGAVDEQYF. As DNA, the CDR3 is TGTGCCAGCAGCGGACAGGGGGCCGTAGACGAGCAGTACTTC.

The sample holds one count of this clone. The chain uses TRBV30 and TRBJ2-6; 7 bases are shared with TRBD1. The germline gives CDR1 GTSNPN, CDR2 SVGIG (reference sequence). The CDR3 is 15 residues long. J lost 2 bases, V lost 3 bases, and 4 bases had no gene match. Written as DNA, the CDR3 is TGTGCCTGGAGGCCCGACAGGGCTGGGGCCAACGTCCTGACTTTC. Translated: CAWRPDRAGANVLTF.

This chain joins TRBV18 and TRBJ1-5; D is uncertain. This CDR3 comprises 12 residues. Trimming left V 4 bases short and J 5 bases short, with 6 bases between. The V gene's germline CDR1 is KGHSH and CDR2 LQKENI. The CDR3 nucleotides are TGTGCCAGCTCACGGCAGGATCAGCCCCAGCATTTT. This translates into CASSRQDQPQHF.

This chain joins TRBV5-4 and TRBJ2-3; D not resolved. CDR3 length equals 13 residues. Germline V CDR1 and CDR2: SGHNT, YYREEE (reference sequence). Deletions cut 1 base from V and 2 bases from J, with 5 bases between. CDR3 sequence reads: CASSLRVTDTQYF. CDR3 in DNA: TGTGCCAGCAGCTTGCGGGTCACAGATACGCAGTATTTT.